This T cell receptor beta chain was captured by sequencing in a study of T cells after yellow fever vaccination (dated 2019 in TCRdb). As for the study more broadly: Libraries from fractions with low cell numbers were prepared with the SMART-Seq v4 Ultra Low Input RNA kit. Two healthy male donors, one aged 18 to 30 and one aged 30 to 40 years, made up the cohort. To follow T-cell clones before and after primary and booster YFV17D yellow fever vaccination, bulk TCR alpha and beta repertoires were sequenced over time. Bulk PBMC replicates and cell subsets were isolated from blood drawn at multiple timepoints before and after both primary and secondary immunization. Study-wide findings and limitations: Most clones expanded after primary vaccination were re-detected after the booster (about 96% of CD4 and about 88% of CD8), suggesting broad memory maintenance. Only a couple of donors were included in the study, so the extent to which the findings can be generalized is limited. FACS-sorted repertoires could contain abundant contaminating clonotypes from the bulk population, so computational filtering was required. The secondary T-cell response was weaker than the primary response but faster, peaking on day 5 instead of day 15. A small share of clonotypes was detected in both CD4 and CD8 compartments, with the overlap likely arising from convergent recombination.

Germline trimming amounts to 4 bases on V and 6 bases on J, with 11 as the count of junction bases outside the gene matches. Looking up the germline V gene yields CDR1 SGHRS and CDR2 YFSETQ. Inclusive of the bounding cysteine and phenylalanine, the CDR3 is 16 residues long. The only DNA kept is the CDR3, 48 bases in frame from the first base. Concerning this clonotype itself: Its binding antigen is unknown. Base qualities are not recorded, but no much larger clone differs from it by a single base.

TCR cDNA was made using 5'RACE template switching, a step that added a universal primer site and unique molecular identifiers. cDNA synthesis was primed from both the TCR alpha and TCR beta constant segments. Library amplification involved two PCR steps, and the second step added sample barcodes and sequencing adapters. Sequencing of libraries was done on Illumina HiSeq 2500 (2x100 bp) or NovaSeq (2x150 bp). Per the source publication's procedure: Reads were demultiplexed and collapsed into UMI consensus sequences with MIGEC, and V(D)J alignment was performed with MiXCR. Clonotypes responding to the vaccine were identified with edgeR on replicate PBMC samples, with the criteria of FDR below 0.01 and a log2 fold change above 5 up to day 15. CD4 or CD8 identity was assigned to each bulk clonotype according to whether the clonotype was present at higher abundance in the sequenced CD4 repertoire or the sequenced CD8 repertoire. Through fastp at Q25 and MiXCR, TCRdb rebuilt clones from the public reads, retaining in-frame beta chains. Duplicate CDR3 protein sequences are folded into a single record with the most common DNA and genes. These V and J calls rely on TCRdb rather than the paper's analysis. In this sample the table shows some 600,000 distinct CDR3 sequences, around an eighth of which occur a single time. The ten largest clones capture 14% to 15% of the sample.

Sample treatment or condition, as interpreted from the label and publication: live attenuated yellow fever vaccine strain. At each blood-draw timepoint, two biological replicates of bulk PBMCs were obtained. PBMCs were isolated from peripheral blood using a standard Ficoll-Paque protocol. TriZol was used to extract RNA from bulk PBMCs, from CD4 and CD8 fractions, and from dextramer-positive and dextramer-negative fractions. Sample: PBMCs, taken on the day of the yellow fever booster vaccination. This sequence originates from a man in his thirties or forties who received the YFV17D yellow fever vaccine. The chain couples TRBV5-1 to TRBJ2-3, and 10 junction bases match TRBD1. The CDR3 region reads CASSRLPGQGSDTQYF. The nucleotides are TGCGCCAGCAGCCGGCTACCGGGACAGGGGTCCGATACGCAGTATTTT. Reference TRBV5-1 and TRBJ2-3 proteins supply the regions before and after the CDR3; the full variable domain is: KAGVTQTPRYLIKTRGQQVTLSCSPISGHRSVSWYQQTPGQGLQFLFEYFSETQRNKGNFPGRFSGRQFSNSRSEMNVSTLELGDSALYLCASSRLPGQGSDTQYFGPGTRLTVL.